This TCR beta chain was recovered during a study of control samples from healthy donors and cancer patients. Some clones are missing from TCRdb's copy, which holds only in-frame ones; the method was immunoSEQ multiplex PCR. The sample consists of roughly 120,000 clones, 75% to 90% of them appearing once. V shed 4 bases and J 8 bases; nucleotides not matched to a gene: 18. The germline CDR1 and CDR2 sequences are MDHEN and SYDVKM. The CDR3 consists of 19 residues. Sequencing used PBMCs. This chain uses TRBV28 with TRBJ1-4, with 11 bases fitting TRBD1. The origin of this receptor is a woman aged 50 to 65 with colorectal cancer. The CDR3 sequence is CASSSPSSGTGGLREKLFF. The CDR3 DNA is TGTGCCAGCAGTTCCCCGTCGTCCGGGACAGGGGGACTTAGAGAAAAACTGTTTTTT. Full variable domain (outside the CDR3, taken from reference TRBV28 and TRBJ1-4): DVKVTQSSRYLVKRTGEKVFLECVQDMDHENMFWYRQDPGLGLRLIYFSYDVKMKEKGDIPEGYSVSREKKERFSLILESASTNQTSMYLCASSSPSSGTGGLREKLFFGSGTQLSVL.